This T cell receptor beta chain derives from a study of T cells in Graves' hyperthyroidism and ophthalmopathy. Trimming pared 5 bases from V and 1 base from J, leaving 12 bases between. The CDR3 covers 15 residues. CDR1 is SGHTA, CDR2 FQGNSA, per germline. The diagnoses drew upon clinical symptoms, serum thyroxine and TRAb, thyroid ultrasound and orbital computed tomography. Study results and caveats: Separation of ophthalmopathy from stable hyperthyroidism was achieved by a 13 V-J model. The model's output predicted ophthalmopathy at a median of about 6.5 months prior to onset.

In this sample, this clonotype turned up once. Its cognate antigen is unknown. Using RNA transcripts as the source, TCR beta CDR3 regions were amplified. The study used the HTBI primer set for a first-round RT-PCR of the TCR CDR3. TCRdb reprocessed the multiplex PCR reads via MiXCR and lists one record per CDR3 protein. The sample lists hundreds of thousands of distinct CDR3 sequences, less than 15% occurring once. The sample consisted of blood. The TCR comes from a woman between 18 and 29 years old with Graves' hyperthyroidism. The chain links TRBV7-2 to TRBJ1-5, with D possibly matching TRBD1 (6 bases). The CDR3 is CASSLQGGSNQPQHF. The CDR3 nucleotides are TGTGCCAGCAGCCTACAGGGAGGAAGCAATCAGCCCCAGCATTTT.